This T cell receptor (beta chain) was documented in a study of blood T cells in healthy people across ages. Overall study findings and caveats: Naive and antigen-experienced cells were not separated, limiting conclusive comparison. Per million T cells, TCR beta diversity dropped about linearly as age rose.

The CDR3 spans 12 residues. The trim removed 6 bases at V and 4 bases at J, leaving 3 bases unmatched. Regarding this clonotype: Its target is not known.

Through a sample-barcoded 5' primer and a J-beta primer mix, a second PCR was run for roughly 7 to 11 cycles. Each cDNA molecule, via a template-switch adaptor with 12 random nucleotides, was tagged. MiXCR was run by TCRdb on the 5' RACE reads, yielding one entry per CDR3 protein. The sample consists of around 800,000 distinct CDR3 sequences, approximately 65% of them appearing once. The source is a man aged 25-45 years in good health. Sequencing used blood. The rearrangement uses TRBV12-3 or TRBV12-4 and TRBJ2-7; TRBD1 matches 7 bases. The CDR3 loop reads CASRETGYEQYF. DNA of the CDR3: TGTGCCAGCAGAGAGACAGGGTACGAGCAGTACTTC.